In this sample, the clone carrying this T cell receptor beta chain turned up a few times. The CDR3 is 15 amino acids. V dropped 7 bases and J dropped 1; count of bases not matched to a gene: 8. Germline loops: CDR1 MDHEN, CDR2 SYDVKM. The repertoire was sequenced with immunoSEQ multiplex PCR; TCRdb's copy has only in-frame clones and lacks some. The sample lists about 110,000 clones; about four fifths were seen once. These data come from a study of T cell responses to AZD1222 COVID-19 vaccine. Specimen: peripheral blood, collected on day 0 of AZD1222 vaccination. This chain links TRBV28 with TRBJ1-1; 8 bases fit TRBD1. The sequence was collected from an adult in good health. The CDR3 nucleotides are TGTGCCAGCATTCAGGGGGCGCGTAAGAACACTGAAGCTTTCTTT. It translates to CASIQGARKNTEAFF.